Sequencing of this TCR beta chain was carried out in a study of T cells in Graves' hyperthyroidism and ophthalmopathy. The CDR3 has 17 residues. The germline V gene encodes CDR1 SQVTM and CDR2 ANQGSEA. V lost 5 bases and J lost 0, with 22 bases in between. Findings of the study overall: Stable hyperthyroidism was separated from ophthalmopathy by a model based on 13 V-J features.

A note on this clonotype: Its antigen is as yet unknown.

Amplification yielded TCR beta CDR3 regions, with RNA transcripts as the source. A first-round RT-PCR of the TCR CDR3 used the HTBI primer set. TCRdb re-analysed the multiplex PCR reads in MiXCR, keeping a single row per CDR3 protein. The sample carries roughly 840,000 distinct CDR3 sequences, more than 30% recorded once. Reasons for excluding patients were uncontrolled infection, other autoimmune disease, pregnancy or lactation. Diagnosis relied on clinical symptoms, serum thyroxine and TRAb, thyroid ultrasound and orbital computed tomography. PBMCs were collected from a roughly 10 ml volume of fresh peripheral blood.

The gene calls are TRBV29-1 and TRBJ1-1; D ambiguous. This clonotype originated in a man in his late teens or twenties with Graves' hyperthyroidism. The specimen sequenced was blood. CDR3 amino acids: CSVFVMNPVGMNTEAFF. DNA of the CDR3: TGCAGCGTTTTCGTCATGAACCCAGTTGGCATGAACACTGAAGCTTTCTTT.